This entry is about one T cell receptor (beta chain). Its antigen is undetermined. It was by 5' RACE with UMI labels that the TRB cDNA libraries were prepared. TCRdb re-called the 5' RACE reads and shows each CDR3 protein once, DNA omitted. The record lists 50,000 to 60,000 distinct CDR3 sequences, of which the ten most abundant hold about 0.4%. The sample comes from a study of CXCR3-negative and CXCR3-positive naive CD8 T cells. Study-wide context: Collectively, the libraries yielded roughly 140 million TRB reads in total, at about 1.5 +/- 0.3 million per library.

Per the germline V gene, CDR1 is SGHVS and CDR2 is FQNEAQ. The CDR3 sequence is 13 residues long. Notes on the study in general: Comparably high diversity marked both naive subsets, whereas memory CD8+ cells had much lower diversity.

The receptor's source is a human donor in good health. Some clones in this sample may be carry-over from other donors' samples. This chain uses TRBV7-8 with TRBJ1-1; with no DNA, the TCRdb D assignment of TRBD1 cannot be verified. Sequencing input: naive CXCR3- CD8+ T cells from blood. The subset here: CD45RO-CCR7+CD27+CD95- naive CD8+ T cells lacking CXCR3 (TNR3-). The CDR3 sequence is CASSLDTYTEAFF.